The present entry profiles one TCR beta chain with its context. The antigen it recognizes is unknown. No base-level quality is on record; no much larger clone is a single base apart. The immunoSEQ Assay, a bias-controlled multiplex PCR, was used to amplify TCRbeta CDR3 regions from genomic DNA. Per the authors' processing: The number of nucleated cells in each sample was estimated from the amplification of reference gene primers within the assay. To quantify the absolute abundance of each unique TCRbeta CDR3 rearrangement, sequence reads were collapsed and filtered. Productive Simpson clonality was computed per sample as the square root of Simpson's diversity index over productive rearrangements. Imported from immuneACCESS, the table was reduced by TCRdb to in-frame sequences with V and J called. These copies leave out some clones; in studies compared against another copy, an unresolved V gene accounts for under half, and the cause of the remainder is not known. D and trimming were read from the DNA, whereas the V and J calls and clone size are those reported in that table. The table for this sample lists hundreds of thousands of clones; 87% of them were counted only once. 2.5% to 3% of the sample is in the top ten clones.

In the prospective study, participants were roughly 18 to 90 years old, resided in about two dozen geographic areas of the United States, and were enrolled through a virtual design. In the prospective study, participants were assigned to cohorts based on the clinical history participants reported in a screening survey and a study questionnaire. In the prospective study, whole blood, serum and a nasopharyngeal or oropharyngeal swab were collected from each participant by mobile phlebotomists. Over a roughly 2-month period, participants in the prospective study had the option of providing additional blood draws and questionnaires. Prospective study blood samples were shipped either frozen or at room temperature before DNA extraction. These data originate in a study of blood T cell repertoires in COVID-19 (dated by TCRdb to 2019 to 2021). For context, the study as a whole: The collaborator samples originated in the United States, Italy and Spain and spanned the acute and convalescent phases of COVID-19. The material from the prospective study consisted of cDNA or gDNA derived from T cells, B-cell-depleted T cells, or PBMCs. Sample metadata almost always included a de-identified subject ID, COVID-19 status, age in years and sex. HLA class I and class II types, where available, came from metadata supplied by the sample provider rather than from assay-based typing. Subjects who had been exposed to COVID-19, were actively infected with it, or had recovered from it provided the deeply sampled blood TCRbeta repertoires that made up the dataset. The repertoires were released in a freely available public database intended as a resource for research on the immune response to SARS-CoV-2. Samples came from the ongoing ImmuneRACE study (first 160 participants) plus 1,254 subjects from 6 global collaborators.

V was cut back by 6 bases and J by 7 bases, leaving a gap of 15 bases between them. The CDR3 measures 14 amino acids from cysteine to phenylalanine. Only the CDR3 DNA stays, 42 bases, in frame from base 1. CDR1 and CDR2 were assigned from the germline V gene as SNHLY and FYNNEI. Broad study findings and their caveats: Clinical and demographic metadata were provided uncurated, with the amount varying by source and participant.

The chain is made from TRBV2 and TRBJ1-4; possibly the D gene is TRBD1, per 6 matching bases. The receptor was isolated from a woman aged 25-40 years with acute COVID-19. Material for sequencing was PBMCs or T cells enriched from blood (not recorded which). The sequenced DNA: TGTGCCAGCAGGGCTAGGACAGCCAGTGAAAAACTGTTTTTT. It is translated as CASRARTASEKLFF.